This TCR beta chain was observed in a study of cytotoxic CD8 clonotypes in ibrutinib-treated CLL (dated by TCRdb to the early 2020s). Background on the whole study: The cohort was composed of 10 to 11 relapsed/refractory and approximately 16 treatment-naive patients; IGHV unmutated status was identified in 17 patients. Cryopreserved peripheral blood mononuclear cells were collected at three points: before therapy, at response, and at either sustained remission or disease progression. Samples averaged roughly 280,000 productive templates and more than 85,000 productive rearrangements. Longitudinal samples were available for about 30% of the roughly 90 trial participants. Partial responses were observed in 24 patients and complete responses in 2; after a median follow-up of 68 months, remission was maintained in roughly 15 patients and progression was observed in approximately 12. Samples at response were collected after a median of about 13 months of treatment, with a range of about 6 to 36 months. All remission and progressive disease samples were collected while patients were still receiving ibrutinib.

The goal of deep resolution MiSeq sequencing was a depth between 1 in 1 million and 1 in 200,000 T cells, and coverage averaged 10x per clonotype. The immunoSEQ hsTCRB Kit was used to generate TCR beta libraries. The original pipeline was this. ImmunoSEQ Data Assistant and ImmunoSEQ Analyzer were used for data analysis, and V, D and J genes were assigned according to IMGT definitions. Clonality was computed as one minus normalized Shannon entropy of productive rearrangement frequencies, ranging from 0 to 1. Only overrepresented clonotypes making up at least 0.05% of the repertoire of each patient were included in the public clonotype analysis. Repertoires from about a dozen age-matched healthy donors in immuneACCESS were used as clonality controls. TCRdb limited this immuneACCESS table to in-frame rearrangements with V and J called. A share of clones is missing; checked studies link under half to unresolved V genes, and the rest is unexplained. Clonal size and the V and J genes are those of that table, whereas D and trimming came from the DNA. The sample table shows 40,000 or so clones, and 65% are seen once. 20% to 25% of the sample is taken by the ten largest.

The time point label of this sample denotes: around 25 months on ibrutinib. Around 2 micrograms of genomic DNA were extracted from cryopreserved PBMCs for TCR beta library preparation. High-throughput TCR beta sequencing was performed on longitudinal blood samples from CLL patients receiving ibrutinib monotherapy. The patients took part in an open-label, single-center phase 2 trial of ibrutinib monotherapy. Deletion took 0 bases off V and 5 bases off J, with a span of 6 bases between the germline ends. The germline V gene encodes CDR1 GTSNPN and CDR2 SVGIG (reference sequence). Counted from cysteine to phenylalanine, this CDR3 has 12 amino acids. The sequence is cut down to CDR3 DNA, 36 bases in frame from base 1. Overall results and qualifications from the work: At baseline, clonality was higher than in age-matched healthy donors and showed a strong correlation with circulating CD8+ T-cell counts. Clonality increased at ibrutinib response, stayed stable in sustained remission, and fell back toward baseline at progression. Sampling times were not matched between sustained-remission and progressing patients, and lymph node repertoires were not studied. Public clonotypes were rare and either shrank or stayed stable during treatment, and the rise in clonality at ibrutinib response reflected expansion of private clonotypes.

As concerns this clone: What this receptor recognizes is not known. No much larger clone exists at a distance of one base, and base qualities are not known.

Sample: PBMCs, taken after 24 months of ibrutinib treatment. The TCR was taken from a human donor with chronic lymphocytic leukemia. The V and J genes are TRBV30 and TRBJ2-3, and possibly TRBD1, on 6 matching bases. CDR3 loop: CAWSVGGDTQYF. The nucleotides are TGTGCCTGGAGTGTAGGGGGAGATACGCAGTATTTT. Where the CDR3 stops, the reference TRBV30 and TRBJ2-3 genes take over; the full variable domain is SQTIHQWPATLVQPVGSPLSLECTVEGTSNPNLYWYRQAAGRGLQLLFYSVGIGQISSEVPQNLSASRPQDRQFILSSKKLLLSDSGFYLCAWSVGGDTQYFGPGTRLTVL.